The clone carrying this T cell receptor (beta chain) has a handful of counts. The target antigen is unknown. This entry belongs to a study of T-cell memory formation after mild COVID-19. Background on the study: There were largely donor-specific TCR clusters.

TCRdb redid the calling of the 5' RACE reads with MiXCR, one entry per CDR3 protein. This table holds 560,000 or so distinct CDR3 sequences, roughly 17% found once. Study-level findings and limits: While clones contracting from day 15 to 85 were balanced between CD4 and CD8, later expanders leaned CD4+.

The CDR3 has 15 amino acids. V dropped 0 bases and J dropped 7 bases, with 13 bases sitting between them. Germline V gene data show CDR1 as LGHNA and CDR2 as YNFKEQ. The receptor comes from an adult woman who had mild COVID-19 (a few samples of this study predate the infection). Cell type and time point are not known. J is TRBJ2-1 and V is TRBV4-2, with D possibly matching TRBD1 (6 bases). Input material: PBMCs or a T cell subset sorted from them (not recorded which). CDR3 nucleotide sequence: TGTGCCAGCAGCCAAGAAGGTAGGGGGTCGAATGAGCAGTTCTTC. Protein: CASSQEGRGSNEQFF.